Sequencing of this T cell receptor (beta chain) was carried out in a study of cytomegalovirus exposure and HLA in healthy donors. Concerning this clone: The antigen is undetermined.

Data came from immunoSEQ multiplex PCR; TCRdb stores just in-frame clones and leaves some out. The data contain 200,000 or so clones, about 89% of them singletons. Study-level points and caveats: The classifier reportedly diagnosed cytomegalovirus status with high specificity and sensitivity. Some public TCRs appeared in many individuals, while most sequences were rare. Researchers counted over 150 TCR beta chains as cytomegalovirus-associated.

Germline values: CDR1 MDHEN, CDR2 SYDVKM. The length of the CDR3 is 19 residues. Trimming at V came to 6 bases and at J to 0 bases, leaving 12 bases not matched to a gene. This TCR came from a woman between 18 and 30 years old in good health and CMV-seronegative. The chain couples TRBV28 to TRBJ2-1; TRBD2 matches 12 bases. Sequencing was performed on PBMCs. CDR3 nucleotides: TGTGCCAGCAGCTCCGGGACTAGCGGGCTCTTCTCCTCCTACAATGAGCAGTTCTTC. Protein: CASSSGTSGLFSSYNEQFF.